The clone carrying this T cell receptor (beta chain) was counted at least ten times. The target antigen is unknown. The V and J ends lost 1 base and 3 bases, in that order; junction bases with no gene match: 1. The CDR3 is 13 amino acids. The germline CDR1 and CDR2 sequences are DFQATT and SNEGSKA (reference sequence). TCRdb recomputed calls from the 5' RACE reads with MiXCR, one row per CDR3 protein. The sample lists 130,000 or so distinct CDR3 sequences, 7% occurring once. The data stem from a study of CD8 T cells in ankylosing spondylitis. Findings and limits, study-wide: A TCR beta motif of 7 to 9 highly homologous variants seemed to mark ankylosing spondylitis blood.

The sample was blood, either unsorted or a sorted T cell fraction (not recorded which). The receptor was derived from a male donor with ankylosing spondylitis or in good health (not recorded which). The chain combines TRBV20-1 with TRBJ2-7, with 9 positions matching TRBD2. The CDR3 region is CSARVAGVYEQYF. The CDR3 coding sequence is TGCAGTGCTAGAGTAGCGGGAGTCTACGAGCAGTACTTC.